Below are 29 T cell receptor beta chains sequenced from a single sample in a study of blood T cell repertoires in COVID-19. TCRdb's table, derived via immunoSEQ multiplex PCR, lists solely in-frame clones and lacks some. The table has about 15,000 clones, approximately 84% seen once; the top ten hold roughly 16%. Sample: peripheral blood. The receptor set was obtained from a human donor in a cohort sampled during active COVID-19.

CDR3 sequence reads: CASSVTSGSFVGELFF. The CDR3 DNA follows: TGTGCCAGCAGCGTGACTAGCGGGAGTTTTGTCGGGGAGCTGTTTTTT. The chain is built from TRBV5-4 and TRBJ2-2; 12 nucleotides agree with TRBD2. Trimming at V came to 4 bases and at J to 7 bases, leaving 8 bases not matched to a gene. CDR1 and CDR2 from the germline V gene are SGHNT and YYREEE (reference sequence). There are 16 residues in the CDR3.

This chain uses TRBV12-3 or TRBV12-4 with TRBJ1-1, with D perhaps TRBD1 (6 bases). The CDR3 is 12 residues long. With 1 base removed from V and 6 bases from J, the gap between germline ends came to 6 bases. CDR3 sequence: CASSLGGPEAFF. DNA of the CDR3: TGTGCCAGCAGTTTAGGGGGGCCTGAAGCTTTCTTT.

The rearrangement links TRBV10-2 to TRBJ2-5, with TRBD2 matching over 7 bases. Per the germline V gene, CDR1 is WSHSY and CDR2 is SAAADI. The J segment lost 5 bases and the V segment lost 5 bases, leaving 14 bases of the junction unmatched. The CDR3 consists of 16 residues. This chain's CDR3 is CASSWGNSGLVETQYF. The CDR3, as DNA: TGCGCCAGCAGTTGGGGAAATAGCGGGCTAGTGGAGACCCAGTACTTC.

The rearrangement joins TRBV5-4 to TRBJ2-7, with 10 nucleotides matching TRBD2. Germline V gene sequence: CDR1 SGHNT, CDR2 YYREEE (reference sequence). This CDR3 is 16 amino acids long. V was clipped by 4 bases and J by 0 bases; unmatched bases: 7. CDR3 loop: CASSKNSGRFSYEQYF. CDR3 coding DNA: TGTGCCAGCAGCAAAAATAGCGGGAGGTTCTCCTACGAGCAGTACTTC.

The chain recombines TRBV6-5 with TRBJ2-7, with 7 bases aligning to TRBD1. The V gene's germline CDR1 is MNHEY and CDR2 SVGAGI. Trimming at V came to 4 bases and at J to 3 bases, leaving 12 bases not matched to a gene. CDR3 length equals 16 residues. The CDR3 protein is CASSSPLDRAVYEQYF. Here the CDR3 DNA reads TGTGCCAGCAGTTCACCACTCGACAGGGCTGTCTACGAGCAGTACTTC.

V is TRBV7-2 and J is TRBJ1-1; possibly TRBD1 for D (5 bases). This CDR3 spans 13 amino acids. Germline values: CDR1 SGHTA, CDR2 FQGNSA. Trimming took off 0 bases at V and 11 bases at J, with 13 bases between the two ends. Here the CDR3 DNA reads TGTGCCAGCAGCTTAGCGCGGGGCGGGGAGGCTTTCTTT. It is translated as CASSLARGGEAFF.

There are a few counts of this clone. V usage is TRBV12-3 or TRBV12-4 and J usage is TRBJ2-1; D remains ambiguous. Trimming cost V 3 bases and J 5 bases, with 8 bases left between them. CDR3 size: 13 residues. DNA of the CDR3: TGTGCCAGCAGTTTTTTCCCCAACAATGAGCAGTTCTTC. Translating it yields CASSFFPNNEQFF.

This clone was found a few times. This sequence joins TRBV6-5 and TRBJ1-2; D not resolved. Germline V gene data show CDR1 as MNHEY and CDR2 as SVGAGI. The V gene lost 4 bases and the J gene lost 4 bases, with 13 bases spanning the gap. The CDR3 contains 14 residues. The CDR3, as DNA: TGTGCCAGCAGTTTTCGTAGAGCGGGCTATGGCTACACCTTC. Translating gives CASSFRRAGYGYTF.

The CDR3 nucleotides read TGTGCCAGCAGCCAAGAACGGGGTAGGGCTGAAGCTTTCTTT. The encoded protein is CASSQERGRAEAFF. The chain carries TRBV14 and TRBJ1-1, with no clear D. Germline values: CDR1 SGHDN, CDR2 FVKESK. The CDR3 runs to 14 residues. The V end was cut by 0 bases, the J end by 6 bases, with 11 bases between.

This clone was picked up one time. The genes are TRBV28 and TRBJ2-1; D possibly corresponds to TRBD1 (5 bases). The CDR3 contains 14 residues. V was trimmed by 2 bases and J by 3 bases, leaving 8 bases between them. Looked up from germline, CDR1 is MDHEN and CDR2 is SYDVKM. CDR3 DNA sequence: TGTGCCAGCAGTTTAGGGGCCATCTACAATGAGCAGTTCTTC. This translates into CASSLGAIYNEQFF.

This clone was seen a handful of times. In DNA, the CDR3 is TGTGCCAGCAGCCTACAGGGGGCTGAAGCTTTCTTT. Protein product: CASSLQGAEAFF. The chain joins TRBV7-8 to TRBJ1-1, with 8 bases that match TRBD1. The CDR3 contains 12 residues. CDR1 is SGHVS, CDR2 FQNEAQ, per germline. The J segment lost 6 bases and the V segment lost 5 bases, leaving 2 bases of the junction unmatched.

The rearrangement joins TRBV5-1 to TRBJ2-1, with 7 bases that match TRBD2. V lost 0 bases to trimming and J lost 8 bases; unmatched junction nucleotides: 8. The germline gives CDR1 SGHRS, CDR2 YFSETQ. This CDR3 spans 15 amino acids. DNA for the CDR3: TGCGCCAGCAGCTTGGCCGCGGGAGATTCGGATGAGCAGTTCTTC. It codes for CASSLAAGDSDEQFF.

This clone counts as medium-sized. V is TRBV7-2 and J is TRBJ2-7, with a weak D call TRBD1 (6 bases). The ends were cut back, 5 bases at V and 2 bases at J, with 10 bases in the middle. This CDR3 contains 13 residues. Germline-derived CDR1 and CDR2 are SGHTA and FQGNSA. CDR3 bases: TGTGCCAGCAGCCGAGGACAGACCTACGAGCAGTACTTC. This gives the protein CASSRGQTYEQYF.

This clone was picked up one time. V usage is TRBV19 and J usage is TRBJ2-2, with D tentatively TRBD2 (5 bases). CDR3 size: 16 residues. V was pared by 4 bases and J by 6 bases, with 18 bases between. Germline CDR1 is LNHDA and CDR2 is SQIVND (reference sequence). The DNA of the CDR3 is TGTGCCAGTAGTAACCCCGGGGTTTTTGTCTCCGGGGAGCTGTTTTTT. This encodes CASSNPGVFVSGELFF.

This chain uses TRBV9 with TRBJ2-1; TRBD2 matches 9 bases. The CDR3 extends over 14 amino acids. V shed 6 bases, J shed 8 bases, and the junction held 9 bases outside the gene matches. Looked up from germline, CDR1 is SGDLS and CDR2 is YYNGEE. CDR3 sequence reads: CASNPGGRAYEQFF. The CDR3 nucleotides read TGTGCCAGCAACCCCGGCGGGAGGGCCTATGAGCAGTTCTTC.

The rearrangement links TRBV11-2 to TRBJ2-7, with 8 positions matching TRBD1. The CDR3 length is 15 residues. Trimming took 4 bases from V and 4 from J; bases not matched to a gene: 9. Germline V gene sequence: CDR1 SGHAT, CDR2 FQNNGV. The CDR3 nucleotides are TGTGCCAGCAGCTCGATCCGGGACAGGACTTACGAGCAGTACTTC. Protein product: CASSSIRDRTYEQYF.

V and J are TRBV3-1 (or the pseudogene TRBV3-2) and TRBJ1-6, with 7 bases fitting TRBD1. This CDR3 has 19 amino acids. Germline trimming cut 0 bases from V and 3 bases from J; bases unmatched to any gene: 11. In germline, CDR1 is LGHDT, CDR2 YNNKEL (reference sequence). CDR3 protein: CASSQDQDLAGGYNSPLHF. CDR3 DNA sequence: TGTGCCAGCAGCCAAGATCAGGATCTGGCAGGGGGCTATAATTCACCCCTCCACTTT.

The chain recombines TRBV27 with TRBJ1-5; the D is unclear. The CDR3 sequence is 14 residues long. V was cut by 2 bases and J by 6 bases, with 11 bases left in between. CDR1 MNHEY and CDR2 SMNVEV come from the germline V gene (reference sequence). The CDR3 DNA is TGTGCCAGCAGTTTAGGTCGAGGCGGTCAGCCCCAGCATTTT. Its translation: CASSLGRGGQPQHF.

The CDR3 reads CASSRLSSEQYF. The DNA for the CDR3 is TGTGCCAGCAGCAGGTTATCATCCGAGCAGTACTTC. This chain uses TRBV6-5 with TRBJ2-7; the D is unclear. This CDR3 is built from 12 residues. CDR1 is MNHEY, CDR2 SVGAGI, per germline. V lost 6 bases and J lost 6, with 12 bases in between.

The chain combines TRBV28 with TRBJ2-1, with 11 bases lining up with TRBD2. CDR1 and CDR2 (germline): MDHEN, SYDVKM. The CDR3 consists of 17 residues. Trimming removed 4 bases from V and 0 bases from J; junction bases left unmatched: 5. The chain's CDR3 is CASSSILAGASYNEQFF. The CDR3 nucleotides are TGTGCCAGCAGTTCCATACTAGCGGGGGCCTCCTACAATGAGCAGTTCTTC.

The chain joins TRBV10-3 to TRBJ2-1; 7 nucleotides match TRBD2. V lost 6 bases, J lost 7 bases, and 9 bases stayed unmatched. The CDR3 contains 14 residues. Per the germline V gene, CDR1 is ENHRY and CDR2 is SYGVKD. The CDR3 DNA sequence: TGTGCCATCAGCCCGGGGAGGGAAGGTAATGAGCAGTTCTTC. It yields the protein CAISPGREGNEQFF.

This clone has a single count. The CDR3 coding sequence is TGTGCCAGCAGCCCTCCGATAGGGGGGGTCTACAATGAGCAGTTCTTC. Its protein product is CASSPPIGGVYNEQFF. The chain carries TRBV3-1 (or the pseudogene TRBV3-2) and TRBJ2-1; D perhaps matches TRBD2 (7 bases). The CDR3 has 16 amino acids. Trimming cost V 4 bases and J 3 bases, with 16 bases left between them. Looked up from germline, CDR1 is LGHDT and CDR2 is YNNKEL (reference sequence).

This chain joins TRBV19 and TRBJ1-1; D unresolved. Germline V gene data show CDR1 as LNHDA and CDR2 as SQIVND (reference sequence). The CDR3 sequence is 15 residues long. Trimming took off 3 bases at V and 1 base at J, with 12 bases between the two ends. Written as DNA, the CDR3 is TGTGCCAGTAGTATTTCCGGACTCAGGAACACTGAAGCTTTCTTT. It encodes CASSISGLRNTEAFF.

The rearrangement uses TRBV7-7 and TRBJ1-3; D possibly corresponds to TRBD1 (6 bases). Trimming stripped 1 base from V and 2 bases from J, with 9 bases between. This CDR3 contains 15 residues. CDR1 is SSHAT and CDR2 is FNYEAQ in the germline V gene (reference sequence). DNA for the CDR3: TGTGCCAGCAGCTTAGGAGCAGGGGCTGGAAACACCATATATTTT. Translation: CASSLGAGAGNTIYF. The complete variable domain, with remaining parts taken from reference TRBV7-7 and TRBJ1-3, reads GAGVSQSPRYKVTKRGQDVTLRCDPISSHATLYWYQQALGQGPEFLTYFNYEAQPDKSGLPSDRFSAERPEGSISTLTIQRTEQRDSAMYRCASSLGAGAGNTIYFGEGSWLTVV.

The gene calls are TRBV5-1 and TRBJ2-7; D possibly corresponds to TRBD1 (6 bases). CDR1 is SGHRS, CDR2 YFSETQ, per germline. The CDR3 sequence is 15 residues long. Trimming left V 0 bases short and J 6 bases short, with 16 bases between. CDR3 sequence: CASSLAARQGSEQYF. The CDR3, as DNA: TGCGCCAGCAGCTTGGCCGCGAGGCAGGGGTCCGAGCAGTACTTC.

The chain employs TRBV27 and TRBJ2-7, with D maybe TRBD2 (6 bases). With 3 bases removed from V and 2 bases from J, the gap between germline ends came to 14 bases. Germline CDR1 and CDR2: MNHEY and SMNVEV (reference sequence). This CDR3 has 15 residues. CDR3 residues: CASSFGPGLAYEQYF. The CDR3 DNA reads TGTGCCAGCAGTTTCGGACCGGGACTCGCCTACGAGCAGTACTTC.

The chain recombines TRBV5-6 with TRBJ2-6; 7 nucleotides agree with TRBD1. The CDR3 runs to 17 residues. J lost 0 bases, V lost 6 bases, and 9 bases had no gene match. Germline assignment: CDR1 SGHDT and CDR2 YYEEEE. CDR3 protein: CASNLGQFRSGANVLTF. CDR3 nucleotides: TGTGCCAGCAACCTGGGACAGTTCCGCTCTGGGGCCAACGTCCTGACTTTC.

This clone was observed a few times. The chain combines TRBV6-5 with TRBJ2-5; a possible D gene is TRBD2 (6 bases). This CDR3 has 12 amino acids. Germline lookup yields CDR1 MNHEY and CDR2 SVGAGI. V gave up 5 bases and J gave up 4 bases, with 8 bases separating them. CDR3: CASSTSLETQYF. Written as DNA, the CDR3 is TGTGCCAGCAGTACTAGCTTAGAGACCCAGTACTTC.

This chain connects TRBV6-6 to TRBJ1-1; D is ambiguous. Trimming removed 5 bases from V and 0 bases from J, with 19 bases in between. CDR1 MNHNY and CDR2 SVGAGI come from the germline V gene (reference sequence). The CDR3 runs 17 residues. CDR3 nucleotide sequence: TGTGCCAGCAGTCGAACGGGAACCGGACTCATGAACACTGAAGCTTTCTTT. It is translated as CASSRTGTGLMNTEAFF.